Listed here are 29 T cell receptor beta chains from one sample, sequenced in a study of PD-L1 blockade in urothelial cancer (dated by TCRdb to about 2017). The library was made by the immunoSEQ multiplex PCR assay. TCRdb provides this immuneACCESS table in a form limited to in-frame rearrangements. Some clones are lacking; in checked studies, under half of them reflect an unresolved V gene, and why the rest are absent is not known. Within this sample are approximately 46,000 clones, with about 85% of them counted one time only. The ten largest clones add up to approximately 7.1% of the sample. Sequences were derived from PBMCs, sampled around atezolizumab (anti-PD-L1) treatment. The receptors stem from a man aged 55 to 70 with urothelial cancer.

The V and J genes are TRBV9 and TRBJ2-7, with 7 bases fitting TRBD2. CDR1 SGDLS and CDR2 YYNGEE come from the germline V gene. Trimming removed 5 bases from V and 7 bases from J; junction bases left unmatched: 12. The CDR3 is 14 amino acids. The CDR3 loop is CASSARGGWSEQYF. In DNA form, the CDR3 reads TGTGCCAGCAGTGCCCGCGGGGGATGGAGTGAGCAGTACTTC.

The chain couples TRBV18 to TRBJ1-4; 10 nucleotides align to TRBD1. The CDR3 has 14 amino acids. After removal of 3 bases from V and 7 bases from J, the junction contained 2 bases not matched to a gene. Germline CDR1 and CDR2: KGHSH and LQKENI. CDR3 sequence: CASSPRTGGEKLFF. In DNA form, the CDR3 reads TGTGCCAGCTCACCGCGGACAGGGGGTGAAAAACTGTTTTTT.

The J gene is TRBJ1-1, the V gene TRBV7-6; a possible D gene is TRBD1 (5 bases). The V gene lost 5 bases and the J gene lost 4 bases, with 17 bases spanning the gap. Germline V gene data show CDR1 as SGHVS and CDR2 as FNYEAQ. The CDR3 spans 15 residues. The CDR3 protein is CASSEVQGLGTEAFF. CDR3 DNA sequence: TGTGCCAGCAGCGAGGTTCAGGGCCTGGGCACTGAAGCTTTCTTT.

CDR3 protein: CASRTGGGQPQHF. In DNA form, the CDR3 reads TGTGCCAGCAGAACAGGGGGCGGTCAGCCCCAGCATTTT. J is TRBJ1-5 and V is TRBV6-6; 9 bases match TRBD1. In germline, CDR1 is MNHNY, CDR2 SVGAGI (reference sequence). This CDR3 spans 13 amino acids. V shed 6 bases, J shed 6 bases, and the junction held 3 bases outside the gene matches.

This chain connects TRBV7-9 to TRBJ2-5; D is ambiguous. Trimming removed 1 base from V and 1 base from J, with 7 bases in between. Germline-derived CDR1 and CDR2 are SEHNR and FQNEAQ (reference sequence). The CDR3 extends over 14 amino acids. This CDR3 is CASSLVSSQETQYF. The CDR3 bases are TGTGCCAGCAGCTTAGTCTCCAGCCAAGAGACCCAGTACTTC.

The chain joins TRBV5-1 to TRBJ2-2, with D possibly being TRBD1 (6 bases). This CDR3 region has 16 residues. Germline assignment: CDR1 SGHRS and CDR2 YFSETQ. V was pared by 1 base and J by 0 bases, with 10 bases between. The CDR3 coding sequence is TGCGCCAGCAGCTTGATAGGGGACACGAACACCGGGGAGCTGTTTTTT. Amino acids: CASSLIGDTNTGELFF.

This clone was seen only once. The V call is TRBV13, the J call TRBJ2-5, with D possibly matching TRBD2 (6 bases). The CDR3 covers 14 residues. V dropped 4 bases and J dropped 3 bases, with 12 bases sitting between them. Germline-derived CDR1 and CDR2 are PRHDT and FYEKMQ (reference sequence). CDR3 residues: CASSSTGTEETQYF. CDR3 in DNA: TGTGCCAGCAGCTCCACCGGGACTGAAGAGACCCAGTACTTC.

The J gene is TRBJ2-7, the V gene TRBV7-2; D perhaps matches TRBD1 (6 bases). Germline V gives CDR1 SGHTA, CDR2 FQGNSA. CDR3 length: 15 residues. V lost 5 bases to trimming and J lost 9 bases, with 23 bases between them. In DNA form, the CDR3 reads TGTGCCAGCAGCCCACCCGGGACAACTACGTCGCGGCAGTACTTC. Translated: CASSPPGTTTSRQYF. Using reference TRBV7-2 and TRBJ2-7 for the parts outside the CDR3, the full variable domain is GAGVSQSPSNKVTEKGKDVELRCDPISGHTALYWYRQSLGQGLEFLIYFQGNSAPDKSGLPSDRFSAERTGGSVSTLTIQRTQQEDSAVYLCASSPPGTTTSRQYFGPGTRLTVT.

The chain carries TRBV7-6 and TRBJ2-5; 14 bases match TRBD2. Germline values: CDR1 SGHVS, CDR2 FNYEAQ. This CDR3 comprises 18 residues. Trimming removed 5 bases from V and 4 bases from J; junction bases left unmatched: 12. CDR3 coding DNA: TGTGCCAGCAGCCTAAGGACTAGCGGGGGGTTTGTAGGAGAGACCCAGTACTTC. Protein sequence: CASSLRTSGGFVGETQYF.

V and J are TRBV28 and TRBJ1-4, with 9 nucleotides matching TRBD1. Germline CDR1 is MDHEN and CDR2 is SYDVKM. CDR3 length: 16 amino acids. The junction had 9 bases not matched to a gene; V was cut back by 3 bases and J by 7 bases. CDR3 sequence: CASSLTNRGRVEKLFF. As DNA, the CDR3 is TGTGCCAGCAGTTTGACGAACAGGGGGCGAGTTGAAAAACTGTTTTTT.

The rearrangement uses TRBV5-6 and TRBJ2-2; tentatively, D is TRBD1 (5 bases). CDR3 size: 14 residues. V lost 1 base and J lost 3, with 7 bases in between. CDR1 SGHDT and CDR2 YYEEEE come from the germline V gene. The CDR3: CASSLTGYTGELFF. The CDR3 DNA reads TGTGCCAGCAGCTTGACAGGATACACCGGGGAGCTGTTTTTT.

The genes are TRBV7-2 and TRBJ2-5; D not resolved. Germline CDR1 and CDR2: SGHTA and FQGNSA. The V end lost 2 bases, the J end lost 5 bases, and 9 bases lay between the germline ends. There are 13 residues in the CDR3. The CDR3 region is CASSLSRVETQYF. CDR3 bases: TGTGCCAGCAGCTTATCTCGGGTTGAGACCCAGTACTTC.

The chain is built from TRBV10-2 and TRBJ2-3; 7 bases fit TRBD2. Germline V gives CDR1 WSHSY, CDR2 SAAADI. V lost 6 bases, J lost 6 bases, and 9 bases stayed unmatched. The CDR3 extends over 14 amino acids. CDR3 coding DNA: TGCGCCAGCAGAGACCTCCGGGGGGTCGATACGCAGTATTTT. It codes for CASRDLRGVDTQYF.

The rearrangement links TRBV5-1 to TRBJ1-1, with TRBD1 as a possible D gene (5 bases). The CDR3 has 15 residues. The V and J ends lost 0 bases and 0 bases respectively, with 9 bases between them. Germline CDR1 reads SGHRS; CDR2 reads YFSETQ. The DNA of the CDR3 is TGCGCCAGCAGCTTGGAAATGGACATGAACACTGAAGCTTTCTTT. It translates to CASSLEMDMNTEAFF.

The chain employs TRBV7-2 and TRBJ2-5; 13 bases are a match to TRBD2. J lost 2 bases, V lost 1 base, and 4 bases had no gene match. Germline CDR1 and CDR2: SGHTA and FQGNSA. This CDR3 is 17 amino acids long. This CDR3 reads CASSLGILAGGQETQYF. DNA of the CDR3: TGTGCCAGCAGCTTAGGGATACTAGCGGGGGGGCAAGAGACCCAGTACTTC.

V gene TRBV18 combines with J gene TRBJ2-3; D gene ambiguous. V lost 3 bases and J 0 bases, leaving 19 bases between the germline ends. The length of the CDR3 is 18 residues. Germline values: CDR1 KGHSH, CDR2 LQKENI. The CDR3, as DNA: TGTGCCAGCTCACCTGAGCTAGGTGGAACGACTAGCACAGATACGCAGTATTTT. It translates to CASSPELGGTTSTDTQYF.

V gene TRBV5-1 combines with J gene TRBJ1-1; possible D gene TRBD1, 5 bases. This CDR3 is built from 14 residues. With 0 bases removed from V and 0 bases from J, the gap between germline ends came to 6 bases. Looked up from germline, CDR1 is SGHRS and CDR2 is YFSETQ. The CDR3 region has the DNA TGCGCCAGCAGCTTGGGACAGATGAACACTGAAGCTTTCTTT. Translating it yields CASSLGQMNTEAFF.

This chain connects TRBV5-8 to TRBJ1-5; maybe TRBD1 (6 bases). Trimming pared 5 bases from V and 9 bases from J, leaving 21 bases between. This CDR3 contains 15 residues. The germline CDR1 and CDR2 sequences are SGHTS and YDEGEE. The CDR3 sequence: CASRPQGWTSGPQHF. As DNA, the CDR3 is TGTGCCAGCAGGCCCCAGGGGTGGACGAGTGGGCCCCAGCATTTT.

This chain uses TRBV13 with TRBJ1-1; TRBD1 is a possible D gene (5 bases). CDR1 is PRHDT, CDR2 FYEKMQ, per germline (reference sequence). This CDR3 spans 15 amino acids. The V gene lost 2 bases and the J gene lost 0 bases, with 10 bases spanning the gap. The CDR3 DNA sequence: TGTGCCAGCAGCTTATTGCGGACATTGAACACTGAAGCTTTCTTT. This translates into CASSLLRTLNTEAFF.

The chain joins TRBV14 to TRBJ1-1, with D unresolved. Germline V lookup: CDR1 SGHDN, CDR2 FVKESK. V was clipped by 1 base and J by 0 bases, with 3 bases between them. The CDR3 sequence is 13 residues long. The DNA of the CDR3 is TGTGCCAGCAGCCAAGTTATGAACACTGAAGCTTTCTTT. Translating gives CASSQVMNTEAFF. The variable domain in full, completed from reference TRBV14 and TRBJ1-1, reads EAGVTQFPSHSVIEKGQTVTLRCDPISGHDNLYWYRRVMGKEIKFLLHFVKESKQDESGMPNNRFLAERTGGTYSTLKVQPAELEDSGVYFCASSQVMNTEAFFGQGTRLTVV.

This chain joins TRBV27 and TRBJ2-7; TRBD2 is a possible D gene (6 bases). The V end was cut by 5 bases, the J end by 2 bases, with 13 bases between. Germline loops: CDR1 MNHEY, CDR2 SMNVEV (reference sequence). The CDR3 loop spans 14 amino acids. This chain's CDR3 is CASSRRDRTYEQYF. The DNA of the CDR3 is TGTGCCAGCAGTCGGAGGGACCGAACCTACGAGCAGTACTTC.

V is TRBV28 and J is TRBJ1-2; D gene unclear. This CDR3 has 13 residues. Looked up from germline, CDR1 is MDHEN and CDR2 is SYDVKM. Between the trimmed V and J ends, which lost 7 bases and 1 base, there was a span of 10 bases. CDR3 amino acids: CASTGEVNYGYTF. CDR3 sequence (DNA): TGTGCCAGCACTGGGGAGGTTAACTATGGCTACACCTTC.

V gene TRBV2 combines with J gene TRBJ2-3, with D possibly matching TRBD1 (6 bases). CDR3 length: 16 amino acids. Trimming pared 5 bases from V and 4 bases from J, leaving 19 bases between. CDR1 SNHLY and CDR2 FYNNEI come from the germline V gene. CDR3 coding DNA: TGTGCCAGCAGTAGAACAGGGATGGGGCGGGCAGATACGCAGTATTTT. It translates to CASSRTGMGRADTQYF.

V gene TRBV30 combines with J gene TRBJ2-2; 7 positions agree with TRBD2. This CDR3 spans 14 amino acids. Germline CDR1 is GTSNPN and CDR2 is SVGIG (reference sequence). The J segment lost 3 bases and the V segment lost 5 bases, leaving 6 bases of the junction unmatched. The CDR3 region is CAWVGGMDTGELFF. CDR3 nucleotides: TGTGCCTGGGTCGGGGGGATGGACACCGGGGAGCTGTTTTTT.

The chain uses TRBV7-8 and TRBJ2-7; D may be TRBD2 (5 bases). V was trimmed by 1 base and J by 2 bases, leaving 9 bases between them. Germline V gene lookup returns CDR1 SGHVS and CDR2 FQNEAQ. The CDR3 consists of 14 residues. CDR3 sequence (DNA): TGTGCCAGCAGCTTAGGTGGACTCACCTACGAGCAGTACTTC. It yields the protein CASSLGGLTYEQYF.

This chain uses TRBV5-1 with TRBJ1-3, with TRBD1 matching 8 bases. V lost 5 bases and J lost 0; bases outside the gene matches: 4. CDR1 is SGHRS, CDR2 YFSETQ, per germline. CDR3 length equals 15 residues. The CDR3 nucleotides are TGCGCCAGCAGGTATACAGGGGGCTCTGGAAACACCATATATTTT. It translates to CASRYTGGSGNTIYF.

V usage is TRBV19 and J usage is TRBJ1-5; TRBD1 might be the D (5 bases). V lost 6 bases and J lost 3, with 21 bases in between. This CDR3 spans 17 amino acids. The germline CDR1 and CDR2 sequences are LNHDA and SQIVND (reference sequence). The CDR3 reads CASSLSGGGGNNQPQHF. DNA for the CDR3: TGTGCCAGTAGCTTAAGCGGGGGAGGTGGTAACAATCAGCCCCAGCATTTT.

The genes are TRBV13 and TRBJ2-2; possible D gene TRBD1, 6 bases. Germline V gives CDR1 PRHDT, CDR2 FYEKMQ (reference sequence). The CDR3 spans 14 residues. V gave up 5 bases and J gave up 3 bases, with 10 bases separating them. Here the CDR3 DNA reads TGTGCCAGCAGCAGAGGACAGTACACCGGGGAGCTGTTTTTT. Its translation: CASSRGQYTGELFF.

The chain couples TRBV6-5 to TRBJ2-7; D remains ambiguous. V was cut by 5 bases and J by 0 bases, with 8 bases left in between. The length of the CDR3 is 13 residues. Germline CDR1 reads MNHEY; CDR2 reads SVGAGI. CDR3 region: CASSRQYSYEQYF. The CDR3 DNA reads as TGTGCCAGCAGTCGACAATACTCCTACGAGCAGTACTTC.